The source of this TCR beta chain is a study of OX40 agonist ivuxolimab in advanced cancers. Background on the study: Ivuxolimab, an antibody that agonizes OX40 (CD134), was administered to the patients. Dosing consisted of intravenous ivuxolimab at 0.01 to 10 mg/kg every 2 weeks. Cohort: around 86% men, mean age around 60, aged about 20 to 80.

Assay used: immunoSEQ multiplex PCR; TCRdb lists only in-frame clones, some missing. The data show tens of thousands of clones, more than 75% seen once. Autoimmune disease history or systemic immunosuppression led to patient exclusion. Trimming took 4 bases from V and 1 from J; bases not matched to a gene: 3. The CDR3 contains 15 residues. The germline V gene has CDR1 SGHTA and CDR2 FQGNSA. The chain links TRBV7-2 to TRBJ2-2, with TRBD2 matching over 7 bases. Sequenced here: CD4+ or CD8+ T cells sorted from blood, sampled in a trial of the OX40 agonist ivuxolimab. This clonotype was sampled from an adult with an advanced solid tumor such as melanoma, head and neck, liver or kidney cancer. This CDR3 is CASSWGGGNTGELFF. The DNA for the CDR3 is TGTGCCAGCAGCTGGGGGGGAGGGAACACCGGGGAGCTGTTTTTT. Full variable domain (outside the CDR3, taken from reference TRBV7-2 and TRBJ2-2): GAGVSQSPSNKVTEKGKDVELRCDPISGHTALYWYRQSLGQGLEFLIYFQGNSAPDKSGLPSDRFSAERTGGSVSTLTIQRTQQEDSAVYLCASSWGGGNTGELFFGEGSRLTVL.